One sample yielded the 14 T cell receptor beta chains listed below, sequenced in a study of cytomegalovirus exposure and HLA in healthy donors. Vbeta (60) and Jbeta (13) primers were used in the PCR. Sequencing used immunoSEQ multiplex PCR; TCRdb keeps in-frame clones, though not all of them. The data show 200,000 or so clones, 75% to 90% seen once. Sequenced: PBMCs. The receptors were sampled from a man aged 40-49 years in good health and CMV-seropositive.

This clone was counted between two and nine times. The chain employs TRBV9 and TRBJ2-5; TRBD2 matches 11 bases. The V gene's germline CDR1 is SGDLS and CDR2 YYNGEE. The CDR3 is made up of 14 amino acids. V was clipped by 2 bases and J by 3 bases; unmatched bases: 0. CDR3 in amino acids: CASSVGLAEETQYF. The CDR3 DNA follows: TGTGCCAGCAGCGTGGGACTAGCGGAAGAGACCCAGTACTTC.

J is TRBJ2-7 and V is TRBV7-3; 12 bases align to TRBD1. The CDR3 covers 22 residues. V lost 2 bases to trimming and J lost 2 bases; unmatched junction nucleotides: 22. Germline values: CDR1 SGHTA, CDR2 FQGTGA. CDR3 in amino acids: CASSLQGQGAVKGALGTYEQYF. The CDR3, as DNA: TGTGCCAGCAGCTTACAGGGACAGGGGGCGGTAAAGGGGGCACTAGGGACCTACGAGCAGTACTTC.

V is TRBV2 and J is TRBJ1-2; no clear D. V dropped 2 bases and J dropped 2 bases, with 9 bases sitting between them. This CDR3 contains 14 residues. Germline V lookup: CDR1 SNHLY, CDR2 FYNNEI. For the CDR3, the DNA is TGTGCCAGCAGTGAACTCCAGGCCAACTATGGCTACACCTTC. The encoded protein is CASSELQANYGYTF. The complete variable domain, with remaining parts taken from reference TRBV2 and TRBJ1-2, reads EPEVTQTPSHQVTQMGQEVILRCVPISNHLYFYWYRQILGQKVEFLVSFYNNEISEKSEIFDDQFSVERPDGSNFTLKIRSTKLEDSAMYFCASSELQANYGYTFGSGTRLTVV.

The V call is TRBV19, the J call TRBJ2-3; the D gene is possibly TRBD2 (5 bases). CDR1 LNHDA and CDR2 SQIVND come from the germline V gene (reference sequence). CDR3 length: 13 residues. V was shortened by 5 bases and J by 4 bases, with 10 bases between the two germline ends. Here the CDR3 reads CASSRFSADTQYF. CDR3 in DNA: TGTGCCAGTAGTCGTTTTAGCGCAGATACGCAGTATTTT.

The chain joins TRBV28 to TRBJ2-7; 9 bases align to TRBD1. V was clipped by 4 bases and J by 7 bases; unmatched bases: 8. This CDR3 spans 14 amino acids. Germline CDR1 and CDR2: MDHEN and SYDVKM. CDR3 region: CASSSGTGMKEQYF. DNA for the CDR3: TGTGCCAGCAGTTCCGGGACAGGGATGAAGGAGCAGTACTTC.

This clone was counted a single time. The chain employs TRBV6-5 and TRBJ1-6; D possibly corresponds to TRBD1 (6 bases). The CDR3 contains 14 residues. Between the trimmed V and J ends, which lost 0 bases and 7 bases, there was a span of 7 bases. Germline V gene sequence: CDR1 MNHEY, CDR2 SVGAGI. Written as DNA, the CDR3 is TGTGCCAGCAGTTACTCGACAGGCAATTCACCCCTCCACTTT. It codes for CASSYSTGNSPLHF.

V is TRBV5-6 and J is TRBJ2-2, with a tentative D call TRBD1 (5 bases). Trimming shortened V by 4 bases and J by 0 bases, and 10 bases separated the two germline ends. CDR3 length: 15 residues. Germline lookup yields CDR1 SGHDT and CDR2 YYEEEE. The CDR3 sequence: CASSLTGTNTGELFF. CDR3 coding DNA: TGTGCCAGCAGCCTAACAGGAACGAACACCGGGGAGCTGTTTTTT.

About this clone: Other DNA sequences within the sample encode an identical CDR3. This chain joins TRBV5-1 and TRBJ1-5; 7 positions agree with TRBD1. CDR3 length: 15 residues. Trimming removed 0 bases from V and 2 bases from J; junction bases left unmatched: 2. Germline V CDR1 and CDR2: SGHRS, YFSETQ. The CDR3 nucleotides are TGCGCCAGCAGCTTGGGACAGGGTGGCAATCAGCCCCAGCATTTT. This translates into CASSLGQGGNQPQHF.

CDR3 in DNA: TGTGCCAGCAGCGGACCGGGACAGGGGGCCTACGAGCAGTACTTC. Translating gives CASSGPGQGAYEQYF. The chain recombines TRBV9 with TRBJ2-7; 11 bases map to TRBD1. This CDR3 spans 15 amino acids. The trim removed 3 bases at V and 2 bases at J, leaving 4 bases unmatched. Germline CDR1 SGDLS, CDR2 YYNGEE. Full variable domain (outside the CDR3, taken from reference TRBV9 and TRBJ2-7): DSGVTQTPKHLITATGQRVTLRCSPRSGDLSVYWYQQSLDQGLQFLIQYYNGEERAKGNILERFSAQQFPDLHSELNLSSLELGDSALYFCASSGPGQGAYEQYFGPGTRLTVT.

Of note for this clone: The germline gene is not matched at one end of the junction; a read error may be the cause. The CDR3 DNA is TGCGCCAGCAGGGCGTTCCCGGGACAGCAAGATACCCAGTACTTC. As protein: CASRAFPGQQDTQYF. The chain employs TRBV5-1 and TRBJ2-5, with 7 nucleotides matching TRBD1. The CDR3 contains 15 residues. Germline V CDR1 and CDR2: SGHRS, YFSETQ.

This sequence joins TRBV9 and TRBJ1-4, with TRBD1 matching over 11 bases. The V gene end was trimmed by 0 bases and the J gene end by 6 bases; junction bases not matched to a gene: 7. Germline CDR1 SGDLS, CDR2 YYNGEE. This CDR3 spans 17 amino acids. CDR3 sequence: CASSVEGTGGVHEKLFF. The CDR3 DNA reads TGTGCCAGCAGCGTAGAAGGGACAGGGGGGGTTCATGAAAAACTGTTTTTT.

This chain connects TRBV5-1 to TRBJ2-3; 9 bases map to TRBD1. Trimming took 0 bases from V and 4 from J; bases not matched to a gene: 3. This CDR3 spans 15 amino acids. Per germline, CDR1 SGHRS and CDR2 YFSETQ. The chain's CDR3 is CASSLDRGRPDTQYF. In DNA form, the CDR3 reads TGCGCCAGCAGCTTGGACAGGGGGCGCCCAGATACGCAGTATTTT.

The J gene is TRBJ1-5, the V gene TRBV7-2; 8 nucleotides match TRBD1. This CDR3 is 17 amino acids long. CDR1 and CDR2 (germline): SGHTA, FQGNSA. Trimming removed 2 bases from V and 5 bases from J; junction bases left unmatched: 11. The CDR3 region has the DNA TGTGCCAGCAGCTTAAGCGCAGGGGGCACGTTCGATCAGCCCCAGCATTTT. It specifies CASSLSAGGTFDQPQHF. The complete variable domain, with remaining parts taken from reference TRBV7-2 and TRBJ1-5, reads GAGVSQSPSNKVTEKGKDVELRCDPISGHTALYWYRQSLGQGLEFLIYFQGNSAPDKSGLPSDRFSAERTGGSVSTLTIQRTQQEDSAVYLCASSLSAGGTFDQPQHFGDGTRLSIL.

The table lists this clone with a few counts. The V and J genes are TRBV7-3 and TRBJ2-3; D is undetermined. V was clipped by 3 bases and J by 2 bases, with 9 bases between them. The CDR3 is made up of 14 amino acids. Germline V gene lookup returns CDR1 SGHTA and CDR2 FQGTGA. The DNA for the CDR3 is TGTGCCAGCAGCTTCTCTCAGTACACAGATACGCAGTATTTT. Translation: CASSFSQYTDTQYF.